This T cell receptor (beta chain) comes out of a study of response to subunit inactivated influenza vaccine. The study, taken as a whole, reports: Only a handful of new T cells, the authors suggested, are recruited with each seasonal influenza vaccination.

Germline V gene sequence: CDR1 LGHNA, CDR2 YNFKEQ. The CDR3 loop spans 16 amino acids. J was trimmed by 0 bases and V by 4 bases; bases with no gene match: 1. TCRdb ran MiXCR on the RT-PCR reads and lists one entry per CDR3 protein. The table includes almost 600,000 distinct CDR3 sequences, approximately 14% detected once. A remark on this clonotype: Its matching antigen is unknown.

The sequencing used PBMCs from blood, collected about 13 days after vaccination. The source of this sequence is a man in his forties or fifties who received an inactivated influenza vaccine. The V gene is TRBV4-2, the J gene TRBJ2-2; 11 positions match TRBD2. CDR3 in amino acids: CASSRGLAANTGELFF. The CDR3 DNA reads as TGTGCCAGCAGCCGGGGACTAGCGGCGAACACCGGGGAGCTGTTTTTT.